The clone carrying this TCR beta chain was seen many times. Its cognate antigen is unknown. The sample belongs to a study of early T cells in non-severe SARS-CoV-2 infection. On the study more broadly: Sequencing of unsorted whole blood was done on bulk RNA, leaving chains unpaired.

Individual cDNA molecules were tagged with unique molecular identifiers, the study reported. TCRdb reanalysed the 5' RACE reads using MiXCR and keeps one entry per CDR3 protein. The table records 110,000 or so distinct CDR3 sequences, around 10% of them present only once. Trimming removed 3 bases at V and 7 bases at J, with 20 bases between. The CDR3 is 16 amino acids. Germline-derived CDR1 and CDR2 are SGDLS and YYNGEE. Study results and caveats: There was a bias toward anti-spike CD8 responses in VDJdb matching, which missed private and CD4 specificities.

The rearrangement uses TRBV9 and TRBJ2-1, with D maybe TRBD2 (5 bases). The source is an adult who was a healthcare worker with PCR-confirmed SARS-CoV-2 infection or an uninfected control (not recorded which). Sequenced input: whole blood. The CDR3 region has the DNA TGTGCCAGCAGCGCGCTAGCAGGCCATGGGTGGAATGAGCAGTTCTTC. Amino acid sequence: CASSALAGHGWNEQFF. The full variable domain, its missing parts supplied by reference TRBV9 and TRBJ2-1, is DSGVTQTPKHLITATGQRVTLRCSPRSGDLSVYWYQQSLDQGLQFLIQYYNGEERAKGNILERFSAQQFPDLHSELNLSSLELGDSALYFCASSALAGHGWNEQFFGPGTRLTVL.